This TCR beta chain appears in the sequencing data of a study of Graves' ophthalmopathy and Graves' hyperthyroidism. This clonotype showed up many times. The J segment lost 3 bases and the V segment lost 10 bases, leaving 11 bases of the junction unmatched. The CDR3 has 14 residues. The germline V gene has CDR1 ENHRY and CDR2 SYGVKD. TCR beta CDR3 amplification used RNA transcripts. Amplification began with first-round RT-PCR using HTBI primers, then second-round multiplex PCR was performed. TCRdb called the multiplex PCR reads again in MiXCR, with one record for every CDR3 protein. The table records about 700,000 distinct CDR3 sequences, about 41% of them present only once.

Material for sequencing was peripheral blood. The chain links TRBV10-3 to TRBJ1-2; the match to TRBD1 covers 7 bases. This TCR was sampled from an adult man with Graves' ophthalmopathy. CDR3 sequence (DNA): TGTGCCACGCAGGAACCAGGGGGGGACTATGGCTACACCTTC. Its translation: CATQEPGGDYGYTF.